The 26 T cell receptor beta chains in this list originate from one sample, sequenced in a study of shared clonotypes between healthy human individuals. Some clones are missing from TCRdb's copy, which holds only in-frame ones; the method was immunoSEQ multiplex PCR. The sample consists of millions of clones, roughly 93% of them appearing once. The sequencing input was naive CD4+ T cells from PBMCs. As to subset: CD45RA+ positively selected. The receptor set was obtained from a man between 18 and 35 years old in good health. Some clones in this sample may be carry-over from other donors' samples.

The chain employs TRBV6-5 and TRBJ1-5; D possibly corresponds to TRBD1 (6 bases). With 5 bases removed from V and 4 bases from J, the gap between germline ends came to 15 bases. This CDR3 comprises 15 residues. Germline V gene data show CDR1 as MNHEY and CDR2 as SVGAGI. The CDR3 sequence is CASSRNGQLNQPQHF. The CDR3 bases are TGTGCCAGCAGTCGTAATGGACAGCTTAATCAGCCCCAGCATTTT.

As regards this clone: The sample carries other DNA sequences with the same CDR3. The DNA of the CDR3 is TGTGCCAGCAGTCTAAGCTCCTACAATGAGCAGTTCTTC. This encodes CASSLSSYNEQFF. The rearrangement links TRBV7-2 to TRBJ2-1; D call uncertain. CDR3 size: 13 residues. Germline lookup yields CDR1 SGHTA and CDR2 FQGNSA. Trimming cost V 6 bases and J 0 bases, with 6 bases left between them.

The genes are TRBV7-2 and TRBJ2-7; no firm D call. Germline V gene data show CDR1 as SGHTA and CDR2 as FQGNSA. V was pared by 1 base and J by 1 base, with 11 bases between. The CDR3 contains 15 residues. The CDR3 coding sequence is TGTGCCAGCAGCTTAGGTTACTACCCATCCTACGAGCAGTACTTC. As protein: CASSLGYYPSYEQYF.

This clone was detected only once. The V gene is TRBV9, the J gene TRBJ2-7; D call uncertain. Germline V gives CDR1 SGDLS, CDR2 YYNGEE. The CDR3 loop spans 14 amino acids. The V gene lost 4 bases and the J gene lost 1 base, with 12 bases spanning the gap. The CDR3 DNA is TGTGCCAGCAGCCCCCGTGGGTCATCCTACGAGCAGTACTTC. This encodes CASSPRGSSYEQYF. The full variable domain, its missing parts supplied by reference TRBV9 and TRBJ2-7, is DSGVTQTPKHLITATGQRVTLRCSPRSGDLSVYWYQQSLDQGLQFLIQYYNGEERAKGNILERFSAQQFPDLHSELNLSSLELGDSALYFCASSPRGSSYEQYFGPGTRLTVT.

V gene TRBV7-3 combines with J gene TRBJ2-3; perhaps TRBD1 as D (6 bases). In germline, CDR1 is SGHTA, CDR2 FQGTGA. The V and J ends lost 5 bases and 4 bases respectively, with 13 bases between them. The CDR3 runs 14 residues. The CDR3 protein is CASSLEQGPDTQYF. In DNA, the CDR3 is TGTGCCAGCAGCCTCGAACAGGGCCCAGATACGCAGTATTTT.

V usage is TRBV7-2 and J usage is TRBJ2-6, with D possibly matching TRBD1 (6 bases). Germline-derived CDR1 and CDR2 are SGHTA and FQGNSA. This CDR3 is 12 amino acids long. V lost 3 bases and J 18 bases, leaving 15 bases between the germline ends. The CDR3 nucleotides read TGTGCCAGCAGCTTCGACAGGACCCTCCCGACTTTC. This codes for CASSFDRTLPTF.

The chain uses TRBV6-7 and TRBJ1-1; 7 nucleotides agree with TRBD1. TRBV6-7 falls under the ORF class, with uncertain function. The CDR3 has 17 residues. J lost 3 bases, V lost 4 bases, and 14 bases had no gene match. The CDR3 loop reads CASSFLPQGNQDTEAFF. The CDR3 nucleotides are TGTGCCAGCAGTTTCTTACCACAGGGGAATCAAGACACTGAAGCTTTCTTT.

J is TRBJ2-1 and V is TRBV7-2, with D possibly being TRBD1 or TRBD2 (5 bases each). Deletions cut 5 bases from V and 10 bases from J, with 18 bases between. Germline-derived CDR1 and CDR2 are SGHTA and FQGNSA. The CDR3 loop spans 14 amino acids. CDR3 DNA: TGTGCCAGCAGCACAGGACCGGGACCCCCCGAGCAGTTCTTC. Translated: CASSTGPGPPEQFF.

Only one count was recorded for this clone. J is TRBJ2-5 and V is TRBV14; D perhaps matches TRBD1 (6 bases). Trimming removed 5 bases at V and 6 bases at J, with 16 bases between. CDR3 size: 14 residues. The germline gives CDR1 SGHDN, CDR2 FVKESK. The chain's CDR3 is CASSTQGSVKTQYF. Written as DNA, the CDR3 is TGTGCCAGCAGCACACAGGGTTCTGTCAAGACCCAGTACTTC.

The CDR3 DNA reads TGCGCCAGCAGCTTTCTCGGGGCCGGGGATCACGAGCAGTACTTC. This encodes CASSFLGAGDHEQYF. The chain carries TRBV5-1 and TRBJ2-7; D assignment may be TRBD1 or TRBD2 (5 bases each). The CDR3 is made up of 15 amino acids. Per germline, CDR1 SGHRS and CDR2 YFSETQ. V shed 2 bases and J shed 5 bases, with 17 bases lying between them. Complete variable domain (other parts from reference TRBV5-1 and TRBJ2-7): KAGVTQTPRYLIKTRGQQVTLSCSPISGHRSVSWYQQTPGQGLQFLFEYFSETQRNKGNFPGRFSGRQFSNSRSEMNVSTLELGDSALYLCASSFLGAGDHEQYFGPGTRLTVT.

The genes are TRBV5-1 and TRBJ1-1; unclear D gene. The germline V gene has CDR1 SGHRS and CDR2 YFSETQ. Between the trimmed V and J ends, which lost 9 bases and 6 bases, there was a span of 18 bases. The CDR3 contains 13 residues. The CDR3 DNA reads TGCGCCACCGGCGTCACCGGGGAGGCTGAAGCTTTCTTT. Protein sequence: CATGVTGEAEAFF.

DNA for the CDR3: TGTGCCAGCAGTGCCAGGACTAGCGGGAGGGCAGATACGCAGTATTTT. Translated, it gives CASSARTSGRADTQYF. V gene TRBV2 combines with J gene TRBJ2-3; 15 nucleotides line up with TRBD2. CDR1 is SNHLY, CDR2 FYNNEI, per germline. CDR3 length: 16 residues. With 4 bases clipped from V and 4 bases from J, the junction kept 3 bases outside the gene matches.

The chain uses TRBV2 and TRBJ1-3; TRBD1 matches 9 bases. Germline V CDR1 and CDR2: SNHLY, FYNNEI. Trimming cost V 10 bases and J 4 bases; bases outside gene matches: 8. The CDR3 loop spans 14 amino acids. CDR3 in amino acids: CATSRDREGNTIYF. CDR3 nucleotide sequence: TGTGCCACCTCCCGGGACAGGGAAGGAAACACCATATATTTT.

The chain carries TRBV7-2 and TRBJ2-3; D not certain. The ends were cut back, 1 base at V and 2 bases at J, with 7 bases in the middle. The CDR3 contains 14 residues. Germline CDR1 SGHTA, CDR2 FQGNSA. CDR3 sequence: CASSLVAHTDTQYF. CDR3 DNA: TGTGCCAGCAGCTTAGTTGCGCACACAGATACGCAGTATTTT.

The V gene is TRBV2, the J gene TRBJ2-5; D is possibly TRBD2 (5 bases). From germline, CDR1 is SNHLY and CDR2 FYNNEI. Trimming removed 2 bases at V and 2 bases at J, with 18 bases between. The CDR3 consists of 17 residues. The CDR3 reads CASSEIKGSVIQETQYF. CDR3 bases: TGTGCCAGCAGTGAAATCAAGGGTAGCGTCATTCAAGAGACCCAGTACTTC.

Regarding this clone: The sample carries other DNA sequences with the same CDR3. The genes are TRBV29-1 and TRBJ2-3; D is undetermined. This CDR3 has 14 amino acids. The V end lost 4 bases, the J end lost 0 bases, and 11 bases lay between the germline ends. Germline-derived CDR1 and CDR2 are SQVTM and ANQGSEA. In DNA form, the CDR3 reads TGCAGCGTTGGGTCTGGCCTTAGCACAGATACGCAGTATTTT. It encodes CSVGSGLSTDTQYF.

The genes are TRBV6-6 and TRBJ2-7; 8 nucleotides line up with TRBD1. V lost 5 bases to trimming and J lost 1 base; unmatched junction nucleotides: 7. Germline V lookup: CDR1 MNHNY, CDR2 SVGAGI (reference sequence). The CDR3 spans 15 residues. CDR3 nucleotide sequence: TGTGCCAGCAGTATGTCCCGGACAGGGTCCTACGAGCAGTACTTC. Translating gives CASSMSRTGSYEQYF.

The chain recombines TRBV7-3 with TRBJ2-1; D remains ambiguous. The CDR3 length is 12 residues. V lost 3 bases and J 9 bases, leaving 9 bases between the germline ends. Germline values: CDR1 SGHTA, CDR2 FQGTGA. CDR3 sequence (DNA): TGTGCCAGCAGCTTCTCAACTGGTGAGCAGTTCTTC. Encoded protein: CASSFSTGEQFF.

The chain recombines TRBV19 with TRBJ2-2; possible D gene TRBD2, 6 bases. V was pared by 5 bases and J by 6 bases, with 16 bases between. The length of the CDR3 is 15 residues. Per the germline V gene, CDR1 is LNHDA and CDR2 is SQIVND (reference sequence). CDR3 nucleotide sequence: TGTGCCAGTAGTCTGGAGAGCGGGTCGGCCGGGGAGCTGTTTTTT. Protein sequence: CASSLESGSAGELFF.

The rearrangement uses TRBV18 and TRBJ2-3, with D uncertain. The CDR3 is 12 amino acids. Trimming pared 4 bases from V and 4 bases from J, leaving 6 bases between. CDR1 and CDR2 (germline): KGHSH, LQKENI. The CDR3 sequence: CASSLRSDTQYF. For the CDR3, the DNA is TGTGCCAGCTCACTCCGATCAGATACGCAGTATTTT. The entire variable domain, with the rest obtained from reference TRBV18 and TRBJ2-3, is as follows: NAGVMQNPRHLVRRRGQEARLRCSPMKGHSHVYWYRQLPEEGLKFMVYLQKENIIDESGMPKERFSAEFPKEGPSILRIQQVVRGDSAAYFCASSLRSDTQYFGPGTRLTVL.

The chain couples TRBV28 to TRBJ2-2, with TRBD2 as a possible D gene (6 bases). V was shortened by 6 bases and J by 6 bases, with 14 bases between the two germline ends. The CDR3 is made up of 14 amino acids. Germline CDR1 and CDR2: MDHEN and SYDVKM. For the CDR3, the DNA is TGTGCCAGCAGGACCGGGGGTACCGCCGGGGAGCTGTTTTTT. This translates into CASRTGGTAGELFF.

The chain is built from TRBV4-1 and TRBJ2-5; D uncertain. CDR1 and CDR2 from the germline V gene are MGHRA and YSYEKL. V dropped 2 bases and J dropped 2 bases, with 12 bases sitting between them. The CDR3 consists of 15 residues. The CDR3 coding sequence is TGCGCCAGCAGCCAAAGTGGGCCCAGGCAAGAGACCCAGTACTTC. It encodes CASSQSGPRQETQYF.

As to this clone: This specimen includes other DNA sequences encoding the same CDR3. The chain carries TRBV9 and TRBJ2-1; 10 nucleotides line up with TRBD2. The CDR3 consists of 15 residues. The V segment lost 4 bases and the J segment 4 bases; nucleotides outside the gene matches: 5. CDR1 is SGDLS and CDR2 is YYNGEE in the germline V gene. The DNA of the CDR3 is TGTGCCAGCAGCCCGGGGACTAGCGTGTACAATGAGCAGTTCTTC. Amino acids: CASSPGTSVYNEQFF.

This clone was counted a few times. The chain is built from TRBV30 and TRBJ2-2; tentatively, D is TRBD2 (5 bases). Between the trimmed V and J ends, which lost 0 bases and 6 bases, there was a span of 11 bases. Germline V gives CDR1 GTSNPN, CDR2 SVGIG (reference sequence). This CDR3 region has 14 residues. CDR3: CAWSVGGSAGELFF. CDR3 DNA: TGTGCCTGGAGTGTAGGAGGTTCGGCCGGGGAGCTGTTTTTT.

This clone came up once. The chain links TRBV9 to TRBJ1-1, with a weak D call TRBD1 (5 bases). Germline V gene lookup returns CDR1 SGDLS and CDR2 YYNGEE. There are 16 residues in the CDR3. Trimming removed 0 bases from V and 4 bases from J, with 16 bases in between. CDR3 in amino acids: CASSVVRPPGGTEAFF. CDR3 nucleotides: TGTGCCAGCAGCGTAGTCCGGCCCCCGGGGGGCACTGAAGCTTTCTTT.

As regards this clone: In the same sample, other DNA sequences code for this CDR3. The chain couples TRBV7-2 to TRBJ2-1; the match to TRBD2 covers 11 bases. J was trimmed by 7 bases and V by 1 base; bases with no gene match: 3. The CDR3 runs to 15 residues. Germline values: CDR1 SGHTA, CDR2 FQGNSA. CDR3 sequence: CASSLGTSGSNEQFF. CDR3 DNA: TGTGCCAGCAGCTTAGGTACTAGCGGGAGTAATGAGCAGTTCTTC. Variable domain in full (rest from reference TRBV7-2 and TRBJ2-1): GAGVSQSPSNKVTEKGKDVELRCDPISGHTALYWYRQSLGQGLEFLIYFQGNSAPDKSGLPSDRFSAERTGGSVSTLTIQRTQQEDSAVYLCASSLGTSGSNEQFFGPGTRLTVL.